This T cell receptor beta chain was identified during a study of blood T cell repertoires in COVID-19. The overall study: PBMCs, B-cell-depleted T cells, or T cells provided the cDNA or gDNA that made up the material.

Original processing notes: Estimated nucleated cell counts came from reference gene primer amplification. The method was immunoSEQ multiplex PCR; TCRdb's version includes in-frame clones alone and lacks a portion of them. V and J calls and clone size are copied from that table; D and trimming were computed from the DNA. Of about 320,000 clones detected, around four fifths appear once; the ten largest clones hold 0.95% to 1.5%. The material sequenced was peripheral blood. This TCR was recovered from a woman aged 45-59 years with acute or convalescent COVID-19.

In DNA form, the CDR3 reads TGTGCCACGCCCCCCGCCTCACAAAACACCGGGGAGCTGTTTTTT. Protein: CATPPASQNTGELFF. The V and J genes are TRBV7-9 and TRBJ2-2; D not resolved. The germline V and J ends were trimmed by 10 bases and 2 bases, with 17 bases remaining between them. In germline, CDR1 is SEHNR, CDR2 FQNEAQ (reference sequence). This CDR3 has 15 amino acids.